This record looks at one TCR beta chain sequence and its context. Its antigen is currently unknown. These data belong to a study of cytomegalovirus exposure and HLA in healthy donors. At the level of the study: When fewer than 500 donors were genotyped, roughly 80% of them were found to fall in the Caucasian-associated ancestry cluster.

Participants comprised healthy donors of bone marrow. Study-wide results and caveats: With later analysis, a missense DCLRE1C variant became linked to TCR beta V- and J-gene trimming.

The PCR was carried out with 60 Vbeta primers and 13 Jbeta primers. Sequencing used immunoSEQ multiplex PCR; TCRdb keeps in-frame clones, though not all of them. The sample contains over 200,000 clones, roughly 84% of which appear only once. The germline V gene has CDR1 MNHEY and CDR2 SVGAGI. V was cut by 4 bases and J by 2 bases, with 17 bases left in between. The CDR3 length is 16 residues. Input material: PBMCs. The rearrangement joins TRBV6-5 to TRBJ1-2; possibly TRBD1 for D (6 bases). The source is a human donor in good health. CDR3 DNA: TGTGCCAGCAGTTTTATGGGGTGGGACACGAACTATGGCTACACCTTC. Its protein product is CASSFMGWDTNYGYTF.